The 28 T cell receptor beta chains listed next were all sequenced from one sample in a study of blood T cells in healthy people across ages (dated by TCRdb to 2015 to 2017). Library preparation employed 5' RACE. TCRdb names Illumina HiSeq 2500 as the instrument used. The second PCR ran for roughly 7 to 11 cycles and used a J-beta primer mix along with a sample-barcoded 5' primer. TCRdb passed the public sequencing reads through fastp at Q25 and MiXCR, retaining productive beta sequences. Rows with a matching CDR3 protein are joined into one entry that keeps the most common DNA and genes. The sample table lists around 870,000 distinct CDR3 sequences, more than 25% of them with a count of one. The biggest ten clones account for roughly a sixth of the sample. Sequenced sample: blood. These receptors were collected from a woman of 80 years or more in good health.

The rearrangement links TRBV7-2 to TRBJ1-4; unclear D gene. This CDR3 is built from 12 residues. V was pared by 3 bases and J by 6 bases, with 5 bases between. In germline, CDR1 is SGHTA, CDR2 FQGNSA. Here the CDR3 reads CASSFQDEKLFF. The CDR3 DNA follows: TGTGCCAGCAGCTTTCAGGATGAAAAACTGTTTTTT.

To note about this clonotype: A much larger clone lies a single base off, so this may be a read error. V and J are TRBV12-3 or TRBV12-4 and TRBJ1-4, with D possibly TRBD1 on 6 matching bases. There are 15 residues in the CDR3. The chain's CDR3 is CASRPLDSKIEKRFF. CDR3 DNA: TGTGCCAGCAGACCCTTGGACAGCAAAATTGAAAAACGGTTTTTT.

This clonotype was counted at least ten times. This chain links TRBV18 with TRBJ1-5; D may be TRBD1 (5 bases). This CDR3 is 14 amino acids long. The germline V and J ends were trimmed by 1 base and 2 bases, with 6 bases remaining between them. In germline, CDR1 is KGHSH, CDR2 LQKENI. The CDR3 sequence: CASSPQQGNQPQHF. The CDR3 DNA follows: TGTGCCAGCTCACCACAACAGGGCAATCAGCCCCAGCATTTT.

This clonotype was counted ten times or more. This chain uses TRBV2 with TRBJ2-3, with unresolved D. Germline V gene sequence: CDR1 SNHLY, CDR2 FYNNEI. With 1 base removed from V and 0 bases from J, the gap between germline ends came to 8 bases. CDR3 length equals 15 residues. The CDR3 coding sequence is TGTGCCAGCAGTGAAGAATGGAGAAGCACAGATACGCAGTATTTT. Translating it yields CASSEEWRSTDTQYF.

This clonotype occurred once. Compared with germline, one end of the junction differs, possibly owing to a read error. The chain uses TRBV3-1 and TRBJ2-1; 10 bases match TRBD2. The germline gives CDR1 LGHDT, CDR2 YNNKEL (reference sequence). This CDR3 is built from 14 residues. The CDR3 sequence is CASSQELAGGAQFF. CDR3 in DNA: TGTGCGAGCAGCCAAGAGTTAGCGGGGGGAGCCCAGTTCTTC.

This clonotype has a count of ten or more. The rearrangement links TRBV5-1 to TRBJ2-3; 10 nucleotides match TRBD2. V trimming: 0 bases; J trimming: 2 bases; junction bases outside the gene matches: 3. The CDR3 runs to 16 residues. Looked up from germline, CDR1 is SGHRS and CDR2 is YFSETQ. The CDR3: CASSLGSGGNTDTQYF. CDR3 coding DNA: TGCGCCAGCAGCTTGGGTAGCGGGGGGAACACAGATACGCAGTATTTT.

This clonotype was detected ten times or more. The V call is TRBV20-1, the J call TRBJ2-7; D gene unclear. Trimming took 3 bases from V and 1 from J, leaving 16 bases between them. The CDR3 has 15 amino acids. The germline V gene encodes CDR1 DFQATT and CDR2 SNEGSKA (reference sequence). CDR3 sequence: CSASVPSGVSYEQYF. The DNA of the CDR3 is TGCAGTGCTAGCGTCCCGTCGGGCGTATCCTACGAGCAGTACTTC.

The chain links TRBV3-1 to TRBJ1-5; D is undetermined. The CDR3 runs 14 residues. Germline assignment: CDR1 LGHDT and CDR2 YNNKEL (reference sequence). Trimming shortened V by 6 bases and J by 0 bases, and 9 bases separated the two germline ends. CDR3 bases: TGTGCCAGCAGGAACAGTCATAGCAATCAGCCCCAGCATTTT. This translates into CASRNSHSNQPQHF.

J is TRBJ1-2 and V is TRBV7-9; D is ambiguous. The germline CDR1 and CDR2 sequences are SEHNR and FQNEAQ (reference sequence). Between the trimmed V and J ends, which lost 10 bases and 13 bases, there was a span of 22 bases. The CDR3 loop spans 12 amino acids. The CDR3 region is CATQLAGEESTF. The CDR3 region has the DNA TGTGCCACCCAGCTGGCCGGGGAGGAAAGCACCTTC.

Worth noting for this clonotype: Given a much more abundant clone one base away, this may be a read error. The chain is built from TRBV12-3 or TRBV12-4 and TRBJ1-1; D perhaps matches TRBD1 (6 bases). The CDR3 loop spans 15 amino acids. The CDR3 nucleotides are TGTACCAGCAGAGCCGGGCGGGGGCAAAACACTGAAGCTTTCTTT. Its protein product is CTSRAGRGQNTEAFF.

This clonotype was counted ten times or more. The chain uses TRBV18 and TRBJ2-7; D may be TRBD1 (6 bases). From germline, CDR1 is KGHSH and CDR2 LQKENI. The CDR3 is 14 amino acids. V was cut by 3 bases and J by 0 bases, with 9 bases left in between. In DNA form, the CDR3 reads TGTGCCAGCTCACCGGGACACGTCTCCTACGAGCAGTACTTC. As protein: CASSPGHVSYEQYF.

The rearrangement joins TRBV5-1 to TRBJ2-3; no definite D call. This CDR3 contains 15 residues. Trimming took 0 bases from V and 2 from J, leaving 10 bases between them. Germline V CDR1 and CDR2: SGHRS, YFSETQ. This chain's CDR3 is CASSLATQSTDTQYF. In DNA, the CDR3 is TGCGCCAGCAGCTTGGCCACCCAATCCACAGATACGCAGTATTTT.

This clonotype was picked up many times. The V and J genes are TRBV12-3 or TRBV12-4 and TRBJ2-4; 8 nucleotides match TRBD1. This CDR3 is 14 amino acids long. The V and J ends lost 6 bases and 9 bases, in that order; junction bases with no gene match: 10. Here the CDR3 DNA reads TGTGCCAGCAGCTCGGGCAGGGGGCATGTCATTCAGTACTTC. Its translation is CASSSGRGHVIQYF.

This clonotype turned up a few times. The rearrangement uses TRBV7-2 and TRBJ1-2; no firm D call. V lost 0 bases and J lost 8, with 10 bases in between. This CDR3 has 13 amino acids. The V gene's germline CDR1 is SGHTA and CDR2 FQGNSA. CDR3 sequence reads: CASSLARSAGYTF. The CDR3 region has the DNA TGTGCCAGCAGCTTAGCACGGTCCGCGGGCTACACCTTC.

This clonotype was detected ten times or more. The V and J genes are TRBV3-1 and TRBJ2-3; weak D call: TRBD2 (5 bases). The V end was cut by 1 base, the J end by 3 bases, with 8 bases between. Per the germline V gene, CDR1 is LGHDT and CDR2 is YNNKEL (reference sequence). This CDR3 is built from 14 residues. CDR3 nucleotides: TGTGCCAGCAGCCAAGCCGGGAAAACAGATACGCAGTATTTT. As protein: CASSQAGKTDTQYF.

This clonotype was detected once. This could be a read error, since a much larger clone is one nucleotide away. The chain employs TRBV20-1 and TRBJ2-5; perhaps TRBD1 as D (6 bases). This CDR3 contains 14 residues. Looked up from germline, CDR1 is DFQATT and CDR2 is SNEGSKA (reference sequence). CDR3: CGASRGGSQETQYF. As DNA, the CDR3 is TGCGGTGCTAGCAGAGGGGGTTCCCAAGAGACCCAGTACTTC.

The table lists this clonotype with many counts. V gene TRBV11-2 combines with J gene TRBJ2-5; D is possibly TRBD2 (6 bases). The V and J ends lost 5 bases and 4 bases respectively, with 14 bases between them. This CDR3 contains 14 residues. Looked up from germline, CDR1 is SGHAT and CDR2 is FQNNGV. CDR3 in DNA: TGTGCCAGCAGCCCTATTGGAGGGCGAGAGACCCAGTACTTC. Translation gives CASSPIGGRETQYF.

This clonotype was observed at least ten times. V gene TRBV7-9 combines with J gene TRBJ1-2, with D perhaps TRBD1 (6 bases). The CDR3 sequence is 12 residues long. V was clipped by 4 bases and J by 7 bases, with 10 bases between them. Germline CDR1 SEHNR, CDR2 FQNEAQ (reference sequence). The DNA for the CDR3 is TGTGCCAGCAGCTACAGGGAGCGTGGCTACACCTTC. Protein: CASSYRERGYTF. Drawing the rest from reference TRBV7-9 and TRBJ1-2, the complete variable domain is DTGVSQNPRHKITKRGQNVTFRCDPISEHNRLYWYRQTLGQGPEFLTYFQNEAQLEKSRLLSDRFSAERPKGSFSTLEIQRTEQGDSAMYLCASSYRERGYTFGSGTRLTVV.

The CDR3 sequence: CATSFGGGSYNSPLHF. The CDR3 coding sequence is TGTGCCACCAGCTTCGGGGGGGGCTCCTATAATTCACCCCTCCACTTT. The chain recombines TRBV15 with TRBJ1-6, with a possible D match to TRBD1 (5 bases). Germline V lookup: CDR1 LNHNV, CDR2 YYDKDF (reference sequence). V was cut by 5 bases and J by 0 bases, with 11 bases left in between. This CDR3 spans 16 amino acids.

This clonotype was seen ten or more times. The rearrangement uses TRBV27 and TRBJ2-1; 12 nucleotides match TRBD2. Trimming cost V 5 bases and J 9 bases; bases outside gene matches: 5. The germline V gene encodes CDR1 MNHEY and CDR2 SMNVEV (reference sequence). This CDR3 contains 14 residues. Here the CDR3 reads CASSKPGLAGEQFF. CDR3 sequence (DNA): TGTGCCAGCAGTAAACCGGGACTAGCGGGTGAGCAGTTCTTC.

This clonotype was counted only a few times. V usage is TRBV3-1 and J usage is TRBJ2-1, with TRBD2 matching 12 bases. V trimming: 6 bases; J trimming: 8 bases; junction bases outside the gene matches: 8. The CDR3 is 15 amino acids. In germline, CDR1 is LGHDT, CDR2 YNNKEL (reference sequence). CDR3: CASRRTSGGLDEQFF. CDR3 nucleotides: TGTGCCAGCAGACGAACTAGCGGGGGGTTGGATGAGCAGTTCTTC.

This clonotype was observed a handful of times. One junction end disagrees with the germline gene, perhaps due to a read error. The chain recombines TRBV20-1 with TRBJ2-2; 8 bases are a match to TRBD2. Germline-derived CDR1 and CDR2 are DFQATT and SNEGSKA (reference sequence). There are 15 residues in the CDR3. DNA for the CDR3: TGCAGTGCTAGAGTTGCGGGGGGTCCTAGGGGGGAGCGGTTTTTT. Its translation: CSARVAGGPRGERFF.

The rearrangement uses TRBV7-2 and TRBJ2-1; 13 nucleotides align to TRBD2. The CDR3 extends over 14 amino acids. The V gene's germline CDR1 is SGHTA and CDR2 FQGNSA. Germline trimming cut 10 bases from V and 7 bases from J; bases unmatched to any gene: 7. The CDR3 DNA is TGTGCCACCCAGGGACTAGCGGGAATTAATGAGCAGTTCTTC. Amino acids: CATQGLAGINEQFF. Supplemented by reference TRBV7-2 and TRBJ2-1, the full variable domain reads GAGVSQSPSNKVTEKGKDVELRCDPISGHTALYWYRQSLGQGLEFLIYFQGNSAPDKSGLPSDRFSAERTGGSVSTLTIQRTQQEDSAVYLCATQGLAGINEQFFGPGTRLTVL.

This clonotype was seen many times. This rearrangement joins TRBV7-2 to TRBJ2-1, with 10 positions matching TRBD2. V shed 5 bases and J 4 bases; nucleotides not matched to a gene: 5. CDR3 size: 15 residues. Looked up from germline, CDR1 is SGHTA and CDR2 is FQGNSA. In DNA, the CDR3 is TGTGCCAGCAGCAAAAGCGGGGGGGGGTACAATGAGCAGTTCTTC. Protein sequence: CASSKSGGGYNEQFF.

This clonotype was observed many times. The V gene is TRBV6-4, the J gene TRBJ2-5; the D is unclear. The CDR3 loop spans 14 amino acids. The V gene lost 6 bases and the J gene lost 1 base, with 12 bases spanning the gap. The germline CDR1 and CDR2 sequences are MRHNA and SNTAGT. The CDR3 bases are TGTGCCAGCAGAGAGTTCAGATCCCAAGAGACCCAGTACTTC. Translating gives CASREFRSQETQYF.

The J gene is TRBJ1-5, the V gene TRBV6-2 or TRBV6-3; D unresolved. Trimming removed 6 bases at V and 1 base at J, with 16 bases between. The germline CDR1 and CDR2 sequences are MNHEY and SVGEGT. CDR3 length: 16 amino acids. The DNA for the CDR3 is TGTGCCAGCAGGGCGTACGGCGTCAGGAGCAATCAGCCCCAGCATTTT. Protein: CASRAYGVRSNQPQHF.

In this sample, this clonotype turned up many times. The rearrangement links TRBV20-1 to TRBJ2-3; TRBD1 might be the D (5 bases). The V end was cut by 5 bases, the J end by 0 bases, with 9 bases between. This CDR3 is 13 amino acids long. The germline CDR1 and CDR2 sequences are DFQATT and SNEGSKA (reference sequence). CDR3 residues: CSAETASTDTQYF. The CDR3 DNA reads TGCAGTGCTGAGACAGCTAGCACAGATACGCAGTATTTT.

J is TRBJ2-2 and V is TRBV7-7, with D possibly being TRBD2 (6 bases). CDR1 and CDR2 from the germline V gene are SSHAT and FNYEAQ (reference sequence). Trimming took off 3 bases at V and 2 bases at J, with 13 bases between the two ends. The CDR3 runs 16 residues. The CDR3: CASSFLRGANTGELFF. For the CDR3, the DNA is TGTGCCAGCAGCTTTTTGCGCGGGGCCAACACCGGGGAGCTGTTTTTT.